A selection of T cell receptor beta chains follows, all from one sample in a study of blood T cell repertoires in COVID-19. The repertoire was sequenced with immunoSEQ multiplex PCR; TCRdb's copy has only in-frame clones and lacks some. The profile shows approximately 150,000 clones, roughly 78% of them singletons. Sequencing used peripheral blood. These receptors were obtained from a woman aged 55 to 70 with COVID-19, enrolled during active disease. The CDR3 runs from the conserved cysteine through the conserved F or W.

CDR3 protein: CSASRGYGVAPLHF; J gene: TRBJ1-6; V gene: TRBV20-1
CDR3 protein: CASSPDRVAYNEQFF; J gene: TRBJ2-1; V gene: TRBV7-7
CDR3 protein: CASSLRAGESGELFF; J gene: TRBJ2-2; V gene: TRBV5-5
CDR3 protein: CATSGDRGGYTF; J gene: TRBJ1-2; V gene: TRBV24-1
CDR3 protein: CASSESTQPETQYF; J gene: TRBJ2-5; V gene: TRBV10-1
CDR3 protein: CASSVGGGAPYNEQFF; J gene: TRBJ2-1; V gene: TRBV9
CDR3 protein: CASSSVAGGINEQFF; J gene: TRBJ2-1; V gene: TRBV28
CDR3 protein: CASRLIGQTNTEAFF; J gene: TRBJ1-1; V gene: TRBV27
CDR3 protein: CASSLESRRWDSRGNTGELFF; J gene: TRBJ2-2; V gene: TRBV5-1
CDR3 protein: CASSKSAGGSGANVLTF; J gene: TRBJ2-6; V gene: TRBV19
CDR3 protein: CASSARGGGEGEQFF; J gene: TRBJ2-1; V gene: TRBV9
CDR3 protein: CASSPPATSGNNEQFF; J gene: TRBJ2-1; V gene: TRBV11-3
CDR3 protein: CATPGYGYTF; J gene: TRBJ1-2; V gene: TRBV24-1
CDR3 protein: CASSFGGGPGDTQYF; J gene: TRBJ2-3; V gene: TRBV7-8
CDR3 protein: CASSLAQRTTGNFF; J gene: TRBJ1-1; V gene: TRBV5-6
CDR3 protein: CASGQLNTGELFF; J gene: TRBJ2-2; V gene: TRBV9
CDR3 protein: CASSIGTGEAFF; J gene: TRBJ1-1; V gene: TRBV7-3
CDR3 protein: CASSRGLARNEQFF; J gene: TRBJ2-1; V gene: TRBV7-2
CDR3 protein: CSAKLGPYNEQFF; J gene: TRBJ2-1; V gene: TRBV29-1
CDR3 protein: CASNTRQGDNSPLHF; J gene: TRBJ1-6; V gene: TRBV6-6
CDR3 protein: CASSDRSSGNTIYF; J gene: TRBJ1-3; V gene: TRBV7-3
CDR3 protein: CASTGLASYEQYF; J gene: TRBJ2-7; V gene: TRBV6-5
CDR3 protein: CASRGLGHSYNEQFF; J gene: TRBJ2-1; V gene: TRBV6-5
CDR3 protein: CASSLNPGTNNEQFF; J gene: TRBJ2-1; V gene: TRBV11-1
CDR3 protein: CASSFSGATSYEQYF; J gene: TRBJ2-7; V gene: TRBV7-9
CDR3 protein: CASSKQGPDTQYF; J gene: TRBJ2-3; V gene: TRBV11-3
CDR3 protein: CASSLGLAGGETQYF; J gene: TRBJ2-5; V gene: TRBV18
CDR3 protein: CASSIGLAASYEQYF; J gene: TRBJ2-7; V gene: TRBV19
CDR3 protein: CAWTKSRDEGPPGNQPQHF; J gene: TRBJ1-5; V gene: TRBV30